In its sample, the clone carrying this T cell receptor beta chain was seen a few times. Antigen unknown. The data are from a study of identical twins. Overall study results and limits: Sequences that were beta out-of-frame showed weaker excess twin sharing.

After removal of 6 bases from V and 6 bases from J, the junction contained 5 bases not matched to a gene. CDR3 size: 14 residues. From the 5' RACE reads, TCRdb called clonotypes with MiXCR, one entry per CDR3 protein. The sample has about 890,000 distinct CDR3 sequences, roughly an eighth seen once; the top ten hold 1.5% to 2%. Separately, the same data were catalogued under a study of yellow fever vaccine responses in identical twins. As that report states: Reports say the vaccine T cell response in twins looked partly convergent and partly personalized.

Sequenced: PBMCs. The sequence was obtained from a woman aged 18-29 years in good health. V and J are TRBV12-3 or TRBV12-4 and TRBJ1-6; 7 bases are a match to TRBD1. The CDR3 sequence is CASRQGNPNSPLHF. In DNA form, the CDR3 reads TGTGCCAGCAGACAGGGGAACCCTAATTCACCCCTCCACTTT.